What follows are 4 T cell receptor beta chains derived from one specimen sequenced in a study of cytomegalovirus exposure and HLA in healthy donors. Produced via immunoSEQ multiplex PCR; TCRdb's table is partial and in-frame only. Seen here are roughly 170,000 clones, 65% to 85% observed once, and the top ten hold under 3.5%. The sequencing sample was made of PBMCs. The source of these receptors is a woman aged 18 to 35 in good health and CMV-seropositive.

The chain recombines TRBV27 with TRBJ2-3, with 8 bases aligning to TRBD2. The V and J ends lost 0 bases and 6 bases, in that order; junction bases with no gene match: 8. The germline gives CDR1 MNHEY, CDR2 SMNVEV (reference sequence). CDR3 length equals 16 residues. CDR3 nucleotide sequence: TGTGCCAGCAGTTTATCGAGGGGCGCGGGAGGCGATACGCAGTATTTT. Translated: CASSLSRGAGGDTQYF.

The chain is built from TRBV7-9 and TRBJ1-1; TRBD1 matches at 8 bases. The germline V gene encodes CDR1 SEHNR and CDR2 FQNEAQ (reference sequence). The CDR3 extends over 15 amino acids. V was clipped by 7 bases and J by 2 bases; unmatched bases: 9. CDR3 in DNA: TGTGCCAGCATCGAACAGGGGGGGTCCAACACTGAAGCTTTCTTT. This translates into CASIEQGGSNTEAFF.

V gene TRBV5-6 combines with J gene TRBJ2-3, with D perhaps TRBD1 (5 bases). V lost 3 bases to trimming and J lost 1 base, with 15 bases between them. The CDR3 consists of 16 residues. Germline values: CDR1 SGHDT, CDR2 YYEEEE. The CDR3 region has the DNA TGTGCCAGCAGCTCGGTGCAGGGAAAAGGCACAGATACGCAGTATTTT. It translates to CASSSVQGKGTDTQYF.

The J gene is TRBJ2-3, the V gene TRBV29-1; no clear D. Germline CDR1 and CDR2: SQVTM and ANQGSEA. V was shortened by 5 bases and J by 0 bases, with 6 bases between the two germline ends. CDR3 size: 12 residues. Written as DNA, the CDR3 is TGCAGCGTTCTACCCAGCACAGATACGCAGTATTTT. It encodes CSVLPSTDTQYF.